A single sample is the source of the 21 T cell receptor beta chains below, sequenced in a study of identical twins (dated by TCRdb to the mid-2010s). Library construction relied on 5' RACE. TCRdb lists the instrument as Illumina HiSeq 2000. The public reads were reprocessed in TCRdb via fastp at Q25 and MiXCR, keeping in-frame beta chains. Merged by CDR3 protein, the rows form single entries marked with the most common genes and DNA. A total of about 890,000 distinct CDR3 sequences appear in this sample, 10% to 15% of them only once. The top ten clones comprise 1.5% to 2% of the sample. This sample was shared with a second study, whose subject was yellow fever vaccine responses in identical twins.

The source material was PBMCs. The origin of the receptors is a woman under 30 in good health.

The table lists this clonotype with a few counts. The V call is TRBV29-1, the J call TRBJ2-1, with 8 bases matching TRBD1. In germline, CDR1 is SQVTM, CDR2 ANQGSEA. The CDR3 has 16 residues. The V segment lost 1 base and the J segment 5 bases; nucleotides outside the gene matches: 10. The CDR3 loop is CSVEGGDRGIHNEQFF. CDR3 DNA: TGCAGCGTTGAAGGAGGAGACAGGGGCATACACAATGAGCAGTTCTTC.

About this clonotype itself: At one of its ends the junction is not consistent with the germline gene, which may arise from a read error. The rearrangement links TRBV7-9 to TRBJ2-1, with a weak D call TRBD2 (5 bases). CDR3 size: 12 residues. CDR1 is SEHNR, CDR2 FQNEAQ, per germline (reference sequence). The CDR3 DNA is TGTGCCAGCAGGTCGGCCCAGGCAGAGGGATCCTTC. Its protein is CASRSAQAEGSF.

J is TRBJ1-2 and V is TRBV5-1; 7 nucleotides agree with TRBD1. The CDR3 is 13 residues long. The V and J ends lost 0 bases and 8 bases, in that order; junction bases with no gene match: 4. CDR1 and CDR2 from the germline V gene are SGHRS and YFSETQ. The CDR3 DNA follows: TGCGCCAGCAGCTTGGGAGGGGGCGTAGGCTACACCTTC. This gives the protein CASSLGGGVGYTF. The full variable domain, completed using reference TRBV5-1 and TRBJ1-2, is KAGVTQTPRYLIKTRGQQVTLSCSPISGHRSVSWYQQTPGQGLQFLFEYFSETQRNKGNFPGRFSGRQFSNSRSEMNVSTLELGDSALYLCASSLGGGVGYTFGSGTRLTVV.

This chain uses TRBV24-1 with TRBJ2-5; 7 bases map to TRBD2. The CDR3 covers 15 residues. CDR1 and CDR2 from the germline V gene are KGHDR and SFDVKD. With 3 bases clipped from V and 0 bases from J, the junction kept 3 bases outside the gene matches. The CDR3 sequence is CATSDASGDQETQYF. DNA for the CDR3: TGTGCCACCAGTGATGCTAGCGGAGACCAAGAGACCCAGTACTTC.

There are a few counts of this clonotype. DNA for the CDR3: TGTGCCAGCAGTTTAACCCAGCGGGAGGACACCGGGGAGCTGTTTTTT. Translating it yields CASSLTQREDTGELFF. V usage is TRBV28 and J usage is TRBJ2-2; TRBD2 agrees at 9 bases. The CDR3 consists of 16 residues. The trim removed 2 bases at V and 3 bases at J, leaving 4 bases unmatched. CDR1 and CDR2 from the germline V gene are MDHEN and SYDVKM.

This clonotype has ten or more counts. The chain recombines TRBV5-1 with TRBJ2-2, with D possibly being TRBD1 or TRBD2 (5 bases each). CDR1 and CDR2 (germline): SGHRS, YFSETQ. V gave up 0 bases and J gave up 5 bases, with 8 bases separating them. This CDR3 is built from 14 residues. CDR3 DNA: TGCGCCAGCAGCTTGGCAGGGAGTACCGGGGAGCTGTTTTTT. It is translated as CASSLAGSTGELFF.

This chain connects TRBV3-1 to TRBJ2-1; 9 bases align to TRBD1. Per germline, CDR1 LGHDT and CDR2 YNNKEL (reference sequence). V lost 5 bases to trimming and J lost 5 bases; unmatched junction nucleotides: 10. The CDR3 is 16 amino acids. The DNA of the CDR3 is TGTGCCAGCAGCTCTTCGGGACAGGGCATAAACAATGAGCAGTTCTTC. This encodes CASSSSGQGINNEQFF.

This clonotype has only a few counts. This chain's CDR3 is CASSLTGAGTDTQYF. The CDR3 DNA reads as TGTGCCAGCAGCTTAACGGGGGCCGGCACAGATACGCAGTATTTT. The rearrangement joins TRBV7-3 to TRBJ2-3, with D perhaps TRBD1 (6 bases). From germline, CDR1 is SGHTA and CDR2 FQGTGA. The CDR3 covers 15 residues. V lost 0 bases and J 1 base, leaving 8 bases between the germline ends.

The chain combines TRBV4-1 with TRBJ1-4; D uncertain. V dropped 0 bases and J dropped 6 bases, with 17 bases sitting between them. The germline V gene encodes CDR1 MGHRA and CDR2 YSYEKL. This CDR3 has 17 amino acids. CDR3 in DNA: TGCGCCAGCAGCCAAGATCCGAGGACCTCGGAGGATGAAAAACTGTTTTTT. Protein product: CASSQDPRTSEDEKLFF.

The chain links TRBV27 to TRBJ2-2; D gene uncertain. The CDR3 has 15 residues. V was pared by 0 bases and J by 7 bases, with 12 bases between. Germline assignment: CDR1 MNHEY and CDR2 SMNVEV (reference sequence). The CDR3 DNA reads TGTGCCAGCAGTTTATCGATCAGTATAGGCGGGGAGCTGTTTTTT. This sequence encodes CASSLSISIGGELFF.

The chain employs TRBV10-1 and TRBJ2-1; D not resolved. Germline V gives CDR1 WNHNN, CDR2 SYGVQD (reference sequence). Trimming cost V 3 bases and J 12 bases, with 12 bases left between them. The CDR3 contains 12 residues. CDR3 DNA: TGCGCCAGCAGTGAACCCCGAAGTGTGCAGTTCTTC. It translates to CASSEPRSVQFF.

This clonotype occurred a few times. The chain uses TRBV29-1 and TRBJ2-3; no firm D call. In germline, CDR1 is SQVTM, CDR2 ANQGSEA. V was clipped by 2 bases and J by 4 bases, with 7 bases between them. The CDR3 consists of 12 residues. In DNA form, the CDR3 reads TGCAGCGTTGAATCGTTCGCAGATACGCAGTATTTT. This gives the protein CSVESFADTQYF.

This sequence joins TRBV18 and TRBJ2-7; D assignment may be TRBD1 or TRBD2 (5 bases each). The CDR3 runs 15 residues. Germline lookup yields CDR1 KGHSH and CDR2 LQKENI. V shed 3 bases and J shed 3 bases, with 15 bases lying between them. The CDR3 reads CASSPGPGTSYEQYV. CDR3 in DNA: TGTGCCAGCTCACCCGGGCCTGGGACCAGCTACGAGCAGTACGTC.

The chain carries TRBV12-3 or TRBV12-4 and TRBJ2-4; D possibly corresponds to TRBD1 (6 bases). The V gene lost 7 bases and the J gene lost 5 bases, with 15 bases spanning the gap. The CDR3 extends over 14 amino acids. CDR3 sequence (DNA): TGTGCCAGCAATCCCAGGGGTGCGGAAAACATTCAGTACTTC. Residues: CASNPRGAENIQYF.

This clonotype occurred a few times. CDR3 in amino acids: CASSNVDEQFF. In DNA form, the CDR3 reads TGTGCCAGCAGCAACGTCGATGAGCAGTTCTTC. V gene TRBV27 combines with J gene TRBJ2-1; D remains ambiguous. The germline V gene encodes CDR1 MNHEY and CDR2 SMNVEV (reference sequence). This CDR3 region has 11 residues. V was pared by 6 bases and J by 8 bases, with 8 bases between.

This clonotype has just a few counts. The chain carries TRBV12-3 or TRBV12-4 and TRBJ2-2; 13 bases align to TRBD2. The CDR3 length is 17 residues. The trim removed 5 bases at V and 9 bases at J, leaving 12 bases unmatched. CDR3 sequence: CASSPHPGLAGSRELFF. DNA for the CDR3: TGTGCCAGCAGTCCACACCCGGGACTAGCGGGATCGCGGGAGCTGTTTTTT.

This sequence joins TRBV20-1 and TRBJ2-2, with D uncertain. Germline V CDR1 and CDR2: DFQATT, SNEGSKA (reference sequence). Trimming stripped 3 bases from V and 2 bases from J, with 10 bases between. The CDR3 has 14 residues. The CDR3 sequence is CSASRPSNTGELFF. The CDR3, as DNA: TGCAGTGCTAGTCGACCCTCAAACACCGGGGAGCTGTTTTTT.

Worth noting for this clonotype: Compared with germline, one end of the junction differs, possibly owing to a read error. The chain couples TRBV24-1 to TRBJ2-1; tentatively, D is TRBD2 (6 bases). This CDR3 region has 17 residues. Germline V gives CDR1 KGHDR, CDR2 SFDVKD. This CDR3 is CATSDRLGGRLINEQSF. The DNA for the CDR3 is TGTGCCACCAGTGACCGCCTTGGAGGGAGACTAATCAATGAGCAGTCCTTC.

The chain combines TRBV4-1 with TRBJ2-1; D gene uncertain. Germline assignment: CDR1 MGHRA and CDR2 YSYEKL. Between the trimmed V and J ends, which lost 1 base and 5 bases, there was a span of 9 bases. The CDR3 is 14 amino acids. The DNA for the CDR3 is TGCGCCAGCAGCCAAGTGGGAAGTCACAATGAGCAGTTCTTC. Encoded protein: CASSQVGSHNEQFF.

A few counts support this clonotype. This sequence joins TRBV28 and TRBJ2-1; maybe TRBD2 (5 bases). CDR1 is MDHEN, CDR2 SYDVKM, per germline. CDR3 length: 10 residues. With 5 bases removed from V and 12 bases from J, the gap between germline ends came to 8 bases. As DNA, the CDR3 is TGTGCCAGCAGTAACCGGGGGCAGTTCTTC. Translated: CASSNRGQFF.

In its sample, this clonotype was seen many times. Here the CDR3 reads CSAGLVDTQYF. The CDR3, as DNA: TGCAGTGCAGGCCTGGTGGATACGCAGTATTTT. The chain is built from TRBV20-1 and TRBJ2-3, with D uncertain. Germline lookup yields CDR1 DFQATT and CDR2 SNEGSKA (reference sequence). The V end was cut by 6 bases, the J end by 6 bases, with 10 bases between. This CDR3 contains 11 residues.